One sample yielded the 6 T cell receptor beta chains listed below, sequenced in a study of T cell clonality in common variable immunodeficiency. These receptors' targets are unknown. The study's findings and limits: Reportedly, TCR beta sequences from common variable immunodeficiency showed fewer deletions and N-nucleotide insertions.

The data were produced by immunoSEQ multiplex PCR, yet TCRdb's version contains in-frame clones alone and is incomplete. Singletons are absent from the sample, which has tens of thousands of clones. Material: peripheral blood mononuclear cells. The receptors were sampled from a human donor with common variable immunodeficiency.

Many counts were recorded for this clone. With the read ending 3 residues before the CDR3 end, the germline J gene is used to fill in that end. J is TRBJ2-3 and V is TRBV20-1, with TRBD1 matching over 8 bases. V lost 7 bases to trimming and J lost 2 bases; unmatched junction nucleotides: 11. The germline CDR1 and CDR2 sequences are DFQATT and SNEGSKA (reference sequence). The CDR3 covers 15 residues. The sequenced part of the CDR3 DNA is TGCAGTGTTAATACGGACAGGGAAGACACAGATACG. Its protein product is CSVNTDREDTDT. From start to end, the CDR3 is CSVNTDREDTDTQYF.

This clone was recorded many times. The read falls 3 residues short of the CDR3 end, and the missing part is taken from the germline J gene. The chain uses TRBV4-2 and TRBJ1-4, with a tentative D call TRBD1 (5 bases). The germline V and J ends were trimmed by 5 bases and 6 bases, with 13 bases remaining between them. This CDR3 spans 14 amino acids. Germline V gene data show CDR1 as LGHNA and CDR2 as YNFKEQ. The CDR3 here is CASSAVGGHEKLFF. Incomplete CDR3 DNA: TGTGCCAGCAGCGCGGTCGGGGGTCATGAAAAA.

This clone was seen at least ten times. The read stops 3 residues short of the end of the CDR3; the missing end is completed from the germline J gene. V is TRBV4-1 and J is TRBJ1-1, with 7 bases aligning to TRBD1. Germline V gene data show CDR1 as MGHRA and CDR2 as YSYEKL. The CDR3 runs to 15 residues. Trimming removed 3 bases from V and 4 bases from J; junction bases left unmatched: 8. CDR3 in amino acids: CASSHSRSGGTEAFF. The sequenced part of the CDR3 DNA is TGCGCCAGCAGCCACTCGAGGTCAGGGGGCACTGAA.

About this clone itself: The missing CDR3 end, 3 residues past where the read stops, is filled in from the germline J gene. The V and J genes are TRBV19 and TRBJ1-1; D is undetermined. Trimming removed 6 bases at V and 4 bases at J, with 12 bases between. This CDR3 spans 13 amino acids. The germline V gene encodes CDR1 LNHDA and CDR2 SQIVND (reference sequence). The CDR3 spells CASRGGWATEAFF. The sequenced part of the CDR3 DNA is TGTGCCAGTAGGGGCGGGTGGGCCACTGAA.

This clone occurred a few times. A junction boundary mismatches the germline segment, possibly from a read error. The sequence runs out 3 residues before the end of the CDR3; the remainder is reconstructed from the germline J gene. The rearrangement links TRBV7-2 to TRBJ1-3; 7 positions match TRBD1. The CDR3 extends over 15 amino acids. In germline, CDR1 is SGHTA, CDR2 FQGNSA. CDR3 protein: CASSLVGGGGSTIYF. The DNA read from the CDR3 is TGTGCCAGCAGCTTAGTCGGAGGGGGCGGAAGCACC.

Notes on this clone: The read is 3 residues too short to cover the CDR3 end, so that end is filled in from the germline J gene. This chain connects TRBV5-1 to TRBJ1-5; a weak D match, TRBD1 (5 bases). CDR1 and CDR2 from the germline V gene are SGHRS and YFSETQ. Trimming pared 9 bases from V and 7 bases from J, leaving 26 bases between. The CDR3 totals 16 residues. CDR3 bases read: TGCGCCAAGGGAAGGAGGCCGGACAACCCTCAACAGCCC. This gives the protein CAKGRRPDNPQQP. The complete CDR3 reads CAKGRRPDNPQQPQHF.